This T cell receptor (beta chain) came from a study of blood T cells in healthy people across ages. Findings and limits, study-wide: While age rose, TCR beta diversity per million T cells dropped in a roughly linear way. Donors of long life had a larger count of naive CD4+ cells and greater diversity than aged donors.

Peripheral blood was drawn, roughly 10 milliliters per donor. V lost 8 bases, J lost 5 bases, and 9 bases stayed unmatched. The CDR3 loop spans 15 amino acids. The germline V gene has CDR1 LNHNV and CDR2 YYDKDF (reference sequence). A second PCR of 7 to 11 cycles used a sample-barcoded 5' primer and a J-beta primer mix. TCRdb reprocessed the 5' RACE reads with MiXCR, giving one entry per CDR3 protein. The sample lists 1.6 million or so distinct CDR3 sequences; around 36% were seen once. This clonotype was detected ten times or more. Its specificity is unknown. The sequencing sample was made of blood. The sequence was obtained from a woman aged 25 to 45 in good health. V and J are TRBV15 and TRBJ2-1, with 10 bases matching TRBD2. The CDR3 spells CATATRTSGNNEQFF. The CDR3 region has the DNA TGTGCCACCGCGACAAGAACTAGCGGGAACAATGAGCAGTTCTTC. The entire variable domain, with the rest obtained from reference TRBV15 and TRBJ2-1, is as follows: DAMVIQNPRYQVTQFGKPVTLSCSQTLNHNVMYWYQQKSSQAPKLLFHYYDKDFNNEADTPDNFQSRRPNTSFCFLDIRSPGLGDTAMYLCATATRTSGNNEQFFGPGTRLTVL.